This TCR beta chain was identified during a study of shared clonotypes between healthy human individuals. Details on this clone: The antigen remains unidentified. Within the sample, other DNA sequences also encode this same CDR3.

General study results and limits: All-four-donor shared clonotypes had higher generation probabilities than non-shared clonotypes did. Sampling involved blood alone; tissue repertoires likely differ. Clonotype sharing across donors was expected to vary with sequencing depth.

Subsets obtained from CD4+ cells comprised CD45RA+ naive and CD45RA-negative memory cells. This table comes from immunoSEQ multiplex PCR, and its TCRdb copy is limited to in-frame clones, with some not included. The table lists a few hundred thousand clones, approximately 97% of them singletons. Germline assignment: CDR1 KGHSH and CDR2 LQKENI. The CDR3 is 15 amino acids. J lost 2 bases, V lost 0 bases, and 1 base had no gene match. The specimen sequenced was naive CD4+ T cells sorted from blood. Regarding subset: CD45RA+ positively selected. This clonotype was sampled from a woman aged 25 to 39 in good health. The genes are TRBV18 and TRBJ2-7, with 10 bases matching TRBD1. The CDR3 DNA reads as TGTGCCAGCTCACCACCGGGACAGGGGACCTACGAGCAGTACTTC. Residues: CASSPPGQGTYEQYF.